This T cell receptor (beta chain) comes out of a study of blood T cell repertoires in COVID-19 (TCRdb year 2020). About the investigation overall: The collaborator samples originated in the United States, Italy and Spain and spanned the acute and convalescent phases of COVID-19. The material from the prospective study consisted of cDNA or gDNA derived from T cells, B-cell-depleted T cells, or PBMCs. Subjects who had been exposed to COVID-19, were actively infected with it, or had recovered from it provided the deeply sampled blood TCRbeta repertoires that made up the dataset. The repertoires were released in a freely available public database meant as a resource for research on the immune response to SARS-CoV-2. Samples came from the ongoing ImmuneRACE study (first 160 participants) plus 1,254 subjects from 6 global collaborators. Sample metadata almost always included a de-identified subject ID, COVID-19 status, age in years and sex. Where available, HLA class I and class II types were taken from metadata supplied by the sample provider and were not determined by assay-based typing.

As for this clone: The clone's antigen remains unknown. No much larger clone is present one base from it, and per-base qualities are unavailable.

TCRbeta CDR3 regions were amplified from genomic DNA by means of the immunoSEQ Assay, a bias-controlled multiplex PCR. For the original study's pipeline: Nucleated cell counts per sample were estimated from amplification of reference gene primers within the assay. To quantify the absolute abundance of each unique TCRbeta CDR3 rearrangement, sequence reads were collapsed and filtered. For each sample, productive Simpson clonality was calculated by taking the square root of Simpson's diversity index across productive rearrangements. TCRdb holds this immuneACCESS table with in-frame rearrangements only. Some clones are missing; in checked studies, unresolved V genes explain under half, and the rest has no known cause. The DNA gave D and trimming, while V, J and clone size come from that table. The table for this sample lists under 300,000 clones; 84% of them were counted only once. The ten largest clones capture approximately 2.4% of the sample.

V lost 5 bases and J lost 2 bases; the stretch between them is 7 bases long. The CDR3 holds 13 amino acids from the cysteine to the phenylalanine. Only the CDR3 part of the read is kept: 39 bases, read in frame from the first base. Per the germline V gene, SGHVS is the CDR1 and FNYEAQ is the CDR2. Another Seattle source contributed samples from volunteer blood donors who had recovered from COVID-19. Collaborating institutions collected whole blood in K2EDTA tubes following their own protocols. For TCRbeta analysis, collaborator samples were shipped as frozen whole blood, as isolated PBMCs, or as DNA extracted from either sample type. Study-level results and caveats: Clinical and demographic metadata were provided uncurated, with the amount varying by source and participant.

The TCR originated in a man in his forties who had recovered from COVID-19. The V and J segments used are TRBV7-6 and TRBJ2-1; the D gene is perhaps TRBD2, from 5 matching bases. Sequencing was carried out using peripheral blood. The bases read TGTGCCAGCAGCCCCGGGACCTACAATGAGCAGTTCTTC. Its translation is CASSPGTYNEQFF. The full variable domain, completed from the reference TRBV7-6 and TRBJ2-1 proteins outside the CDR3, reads GAGVSQSPRYKVTKRGQDVALRCDPISGHVSLYWYRQALGQGPEFLTYFNYEAQQDKSGLPNDRFSAERPEGSISTLTIQRTEQRDSAMYRCASSPGTYNEQFFGPGTRLTVL.